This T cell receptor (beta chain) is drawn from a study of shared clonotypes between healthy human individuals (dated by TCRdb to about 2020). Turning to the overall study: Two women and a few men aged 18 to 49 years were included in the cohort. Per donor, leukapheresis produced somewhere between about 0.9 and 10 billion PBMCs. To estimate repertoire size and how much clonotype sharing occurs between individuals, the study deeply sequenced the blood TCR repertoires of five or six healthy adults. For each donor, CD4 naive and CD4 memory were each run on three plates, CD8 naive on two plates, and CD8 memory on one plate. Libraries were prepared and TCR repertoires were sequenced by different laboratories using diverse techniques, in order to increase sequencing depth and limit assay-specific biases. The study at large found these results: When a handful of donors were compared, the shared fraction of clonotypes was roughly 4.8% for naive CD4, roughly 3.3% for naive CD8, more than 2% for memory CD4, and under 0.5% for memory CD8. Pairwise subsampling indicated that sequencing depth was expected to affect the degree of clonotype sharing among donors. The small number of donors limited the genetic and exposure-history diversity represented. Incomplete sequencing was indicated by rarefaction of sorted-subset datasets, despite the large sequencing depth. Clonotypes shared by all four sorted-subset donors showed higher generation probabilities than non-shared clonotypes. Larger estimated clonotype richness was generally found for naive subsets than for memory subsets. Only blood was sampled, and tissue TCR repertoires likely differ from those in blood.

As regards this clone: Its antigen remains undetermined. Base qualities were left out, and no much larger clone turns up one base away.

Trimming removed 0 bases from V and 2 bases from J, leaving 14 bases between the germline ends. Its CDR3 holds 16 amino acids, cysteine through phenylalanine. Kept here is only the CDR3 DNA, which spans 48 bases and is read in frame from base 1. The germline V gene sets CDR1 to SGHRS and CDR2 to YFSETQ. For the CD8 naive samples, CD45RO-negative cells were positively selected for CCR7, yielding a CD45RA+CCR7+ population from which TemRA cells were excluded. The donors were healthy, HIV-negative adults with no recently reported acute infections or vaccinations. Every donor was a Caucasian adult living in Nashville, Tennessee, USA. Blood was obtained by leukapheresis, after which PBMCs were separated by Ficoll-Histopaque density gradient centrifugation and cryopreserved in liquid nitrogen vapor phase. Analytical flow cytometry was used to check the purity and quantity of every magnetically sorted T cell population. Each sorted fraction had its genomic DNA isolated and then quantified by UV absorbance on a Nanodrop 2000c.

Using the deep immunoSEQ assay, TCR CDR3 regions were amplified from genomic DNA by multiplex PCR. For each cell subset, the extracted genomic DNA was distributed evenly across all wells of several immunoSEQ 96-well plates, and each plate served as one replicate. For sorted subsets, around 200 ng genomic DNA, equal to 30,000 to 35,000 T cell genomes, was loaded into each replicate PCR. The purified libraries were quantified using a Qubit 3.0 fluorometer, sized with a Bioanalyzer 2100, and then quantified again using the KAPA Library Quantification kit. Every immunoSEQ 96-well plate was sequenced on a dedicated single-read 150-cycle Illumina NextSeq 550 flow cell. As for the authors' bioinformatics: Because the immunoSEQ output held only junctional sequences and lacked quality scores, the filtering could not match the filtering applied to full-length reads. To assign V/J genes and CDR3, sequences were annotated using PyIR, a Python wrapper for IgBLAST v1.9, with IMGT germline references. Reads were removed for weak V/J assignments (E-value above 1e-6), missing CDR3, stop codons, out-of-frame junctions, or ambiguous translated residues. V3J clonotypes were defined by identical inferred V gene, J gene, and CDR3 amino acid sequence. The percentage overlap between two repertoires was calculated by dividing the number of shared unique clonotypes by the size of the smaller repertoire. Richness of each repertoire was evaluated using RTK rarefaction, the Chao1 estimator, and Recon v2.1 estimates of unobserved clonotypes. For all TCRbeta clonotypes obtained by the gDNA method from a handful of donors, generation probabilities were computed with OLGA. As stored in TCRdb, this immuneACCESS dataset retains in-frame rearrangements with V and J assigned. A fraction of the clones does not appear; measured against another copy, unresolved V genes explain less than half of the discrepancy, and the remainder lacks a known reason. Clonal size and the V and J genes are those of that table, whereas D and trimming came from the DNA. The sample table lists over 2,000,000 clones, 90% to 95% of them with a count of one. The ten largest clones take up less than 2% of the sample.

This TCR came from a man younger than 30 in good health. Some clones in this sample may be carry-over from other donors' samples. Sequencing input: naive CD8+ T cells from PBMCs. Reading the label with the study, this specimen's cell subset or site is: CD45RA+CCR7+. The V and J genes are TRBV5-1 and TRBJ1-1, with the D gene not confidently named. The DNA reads TGCGCCAGCAGCTTGGCTACCAAGGCCGAAAACACTGAAGCTTTCTTT. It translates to CASSLATKAENTEAFF. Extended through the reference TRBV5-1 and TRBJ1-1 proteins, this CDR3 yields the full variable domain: KAGVTQTPRYLIKTRGQQVTLSCSPISGHRSVSWYQQTPGQGLQFLFEYFSETQRNKGNFPGRFSGRQFSNSRSEMNVSTLELGDSALYLCASSLATKAENTEAFFGQGTRLTVV.